Listed below are T cell receptor beta chains from one sample, sequenced in a study of blood T cell repertoires in COVID-19. Sequencing used immunoSEQ multiplex PCR; TCRdb keeps in-frame clones, though not all of them. This sample carries 110,000 or so clones, less than 90% of them seen once, and the ten largest clones take approximately 18%. Material: peripheral blood. These receptors all come from a woman aged 60-75 years with acute or convalescent COVID-19. Both conserved end residues are trimmed from each CDR3. A D gene is named only where the DNA matches it firmly.

d_gene	v_gene	j_gene	CDR3aa
.	TRBV21-1	TRBJ1-4	ANPRDRVDEKLF
TRBD1	TRBV19	TRBJ2-7	ATSPRDRVYEQY
.	TRBV5-1	TRBJ2-5	ASSTTGKQETQY
TRBD1	TRBV7-8	TRBJ1-2	ASSPILQGPGYT
.	TRBV6-4	TRBJ1-2	AIRKLTYGYT
TRBD2	TRBV27	TRBJ2-5	ASGAPSGGRETQY
.	TRBV21-1	TRBJ1-4	ASSKLPGPLDGEKLF
.	TRBV5-4	TRBJ1-4	ASSLEPLPRNEKLF
.	TRBV6-4	TRBJ1-1	ASSQQGIGEAF
.	TRBV30	TRBJ1-2	AWSPTVRKGYT
.	TRBV15	TRBJ2-1	ATSRDNQEQF
.	TRBV19	TRBJ1-1	ASSSLGGTEAF
.	TRBV10-2	TRBJ1-5	ASSVGAYQPQH
TRBD2	TRBV5-1	TRBJ2-3	ACAGSGRQDTQY
TRBD1	TRBV5-6	TRBJ1-5	ASSLGTGPGQPQH
TRBD2	TRBV30	TRBJ2-2	AWSVDSGGAGTGELF
.	TRBV11-2	TRBJ1-2	ASSLWGAPNYGYT
.	TRBV15	TRBJ2-3	ATSREAQGAGWDTQY
TRBD1	TRBV5-1	TRBJ2-1	ASSQDVDRGYNEQF
TRBD1	TRBV5-1	TRBJ2-3	ASSLGQGSDTQY
TRBD1	TRBV27	TRBJ2-7	ASSSNQQGFEQY
.	TRBV28	TRBJ1-6	ASSFSPGHSPLH
.	TRBV9	TRBJ1-2	ASSRAGDGYGYT
TRBD1	TRBV19	TRBJ1-1	ASSPRQGVNTEAF
TRBD2	TRBV4-3	TRBJ2-2	ASSSYSGSGTGELF
TRBD1	TRBV27	TRBJ2-7	ASSRDRDTYEQY
TRBD1	TRBV6-5	TRBJ2-7	ASKQTGDGAYEQY
.	TRBV6-1	TRBJ2-1	ASSEQGSGEQF
.	TRBV9	TRBJ2-3	ASSAGVLDTQY
.	TRBV28	TRBJ1-6	ATVGGQGYNSPLH
.	TRBV11-2	TRBJ2-7	ASSSHGGWAYEQY
.	TRBV2	TRBJ1-2	ASSGGAGRGDYGYT
.	TRBV27	TRBJ1-2	ASSPGLSRDGYT
.	TRBV19	TRBJ2-3	ATVGQNTDTQY
TRBD2	TRBV5-4	TRBJ2-7	ASSLVGGRADEQY
.	TRBV5-1	TRBJ2-5	ASSLRAGPDLTQY
TRBD1	TRBV5-1	TRBJ2-1	ASSLGDSQTRQF